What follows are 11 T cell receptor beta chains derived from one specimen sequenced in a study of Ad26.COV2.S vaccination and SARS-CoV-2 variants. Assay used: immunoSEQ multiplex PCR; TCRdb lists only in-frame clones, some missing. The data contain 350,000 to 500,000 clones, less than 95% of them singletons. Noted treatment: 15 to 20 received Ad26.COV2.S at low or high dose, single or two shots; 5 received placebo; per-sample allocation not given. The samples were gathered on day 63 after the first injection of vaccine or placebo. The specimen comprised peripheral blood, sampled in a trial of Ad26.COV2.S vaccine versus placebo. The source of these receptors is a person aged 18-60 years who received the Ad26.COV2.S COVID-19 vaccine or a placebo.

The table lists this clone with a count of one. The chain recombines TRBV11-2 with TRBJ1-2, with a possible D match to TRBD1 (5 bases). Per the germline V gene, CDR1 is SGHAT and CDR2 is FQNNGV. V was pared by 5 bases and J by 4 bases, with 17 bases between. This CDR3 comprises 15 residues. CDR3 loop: CASSLSDGGGYGYTF. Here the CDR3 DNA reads TGTGCCAGCAGCCTCTCCGATGGGGGGGGCTATGGCTACACCTTC. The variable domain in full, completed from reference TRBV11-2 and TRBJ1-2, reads EAGVAQSPRYKIIEKRQSVAFWCNPISGHATLYWYQQILGQGPKLLIQFQNNGVVDDSQLPKDRFSAERLKGVDSTLKIQPAKLEDSAVYLCASSLSDGGGYGYTFGSGTRLTVV.

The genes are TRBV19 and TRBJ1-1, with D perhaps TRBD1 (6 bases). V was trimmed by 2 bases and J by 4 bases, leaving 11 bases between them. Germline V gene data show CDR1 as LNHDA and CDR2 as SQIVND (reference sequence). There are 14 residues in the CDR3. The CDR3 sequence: CASSIIHRATEAFF. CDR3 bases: TGTGCCAGTAGTATAATCCACAGGGCCACTGAAGCTTTCTTT.

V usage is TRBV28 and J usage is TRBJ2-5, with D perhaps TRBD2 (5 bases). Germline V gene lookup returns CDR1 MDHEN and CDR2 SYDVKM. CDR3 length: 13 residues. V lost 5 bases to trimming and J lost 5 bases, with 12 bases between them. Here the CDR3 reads CASSLPERETQYF. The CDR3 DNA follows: TGTGCCAGCAGTCTCCCCGAGCGGGAGACCCAGTACTTC. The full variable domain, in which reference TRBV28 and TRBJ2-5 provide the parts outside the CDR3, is DVKVTQSSRYLVKRTGEKVFLECVQDMDHENMFWYRQDPGLGLRLIYFSYDVKMKEKGDIPEGYSVSREKKERFSLILESASTNQTSMYLCASSLPERETQYFGPGTRLLVL.

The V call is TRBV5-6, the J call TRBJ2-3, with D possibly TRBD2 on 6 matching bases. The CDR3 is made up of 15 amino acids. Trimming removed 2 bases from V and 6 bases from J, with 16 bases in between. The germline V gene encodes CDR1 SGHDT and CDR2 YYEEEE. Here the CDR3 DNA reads TGTGCCAGCAGCTTCCCCAAAGGAGGGGTGGATACGCAGTATTTT. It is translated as CASSFPKGGVDTQYF.

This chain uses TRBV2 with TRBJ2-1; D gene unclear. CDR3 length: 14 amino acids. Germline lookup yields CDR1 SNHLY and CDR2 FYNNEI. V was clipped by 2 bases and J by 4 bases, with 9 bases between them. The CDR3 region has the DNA TGTGCCAGCAGTGAACGCTCAGAATACAATGAGCAGTTCTTC. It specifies CASSERSEYNEQFF.

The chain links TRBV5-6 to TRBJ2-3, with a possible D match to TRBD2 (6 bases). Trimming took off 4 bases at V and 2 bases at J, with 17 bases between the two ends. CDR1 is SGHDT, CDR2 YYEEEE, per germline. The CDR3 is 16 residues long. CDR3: CASSRILSGVTDTQYF. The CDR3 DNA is TGTGCCAGCAGCCGTATCCTTAGCGGAGTCACAGATACGCAGTATTTT.

The CDR3 DNA reads TGTGCCAGCAGTTCAGGGAACTATGGCTACACCTTC. Its translation: CASSSGNYGYTF. This rearrangement joins TRBV28 to TRBJ1-2; D perhaps matches TRBD1 (5 bases). Trimming stripped 4 bases from V and 2 bases from J, with 5 bases between. Germline V gives CDR1 MDHEN, CDR2 SYDVKM. The CDR3 runs 12 residues.

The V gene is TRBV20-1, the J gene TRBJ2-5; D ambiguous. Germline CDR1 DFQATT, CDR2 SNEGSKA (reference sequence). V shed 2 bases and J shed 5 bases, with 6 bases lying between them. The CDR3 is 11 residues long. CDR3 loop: CSARSVETQYF. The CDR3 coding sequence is TGCAGTGCTAGATCGGTGGAGACCCAGTACTTC.

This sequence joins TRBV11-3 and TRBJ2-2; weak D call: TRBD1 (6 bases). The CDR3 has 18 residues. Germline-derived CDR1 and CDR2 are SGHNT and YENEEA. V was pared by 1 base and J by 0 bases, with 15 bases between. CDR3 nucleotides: TGTGCCAGCAGCTTAGGGGGTTGGGGACATCCGAACACCGGGGAGCTGTTTTTT. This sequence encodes CASSLGGWGHPNTGELFF.

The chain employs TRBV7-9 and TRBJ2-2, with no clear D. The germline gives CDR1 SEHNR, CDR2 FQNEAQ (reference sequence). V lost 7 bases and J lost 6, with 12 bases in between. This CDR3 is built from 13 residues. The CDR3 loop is CASTPLVAGELFF. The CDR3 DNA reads TGTGCCAGCACCCCTCTCGTAGCCGGGGAGCTGTTTTTT.

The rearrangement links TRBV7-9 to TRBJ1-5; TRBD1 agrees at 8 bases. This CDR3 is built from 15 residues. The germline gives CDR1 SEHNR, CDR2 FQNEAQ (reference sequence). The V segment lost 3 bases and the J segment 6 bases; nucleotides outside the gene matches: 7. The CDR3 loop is CASSFGGQGSQPQHF. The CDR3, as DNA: TGTGCCAGCAGCTTTGGAGGACAGGGAAGTCAGCCCCAGCATTTT.